A single sample is the source of the 13 T cell receptor beta chains below, sequenced in a study of OX40 agonist ivuxolimab in advanced cancers. TCRdb's copy holds only in-frame clones and misses some; the assay was immunoSEQ multiplex PCR. The sample includes 6,000 to 6,500 clones, approximately 63% seen only once; the top ten take roughly 56%. Specimen: CD4+ or CD8+ T cells sorted from blood, collected in a trial of the OX40 agonist ivuxolimab. All receptors come from an adult with an advanced solid tumor such as melanoma, head and neck, liver or kidney cancer.

The chain couples TRBV9 to TRBJ2-1, with D maybe TRBD2 (5 bases). With 4 bases removed from V and 0 bases from J, the gap between germline ends came to 11 bases. This CDR3 contains 15 residues. CDR1 and CDR2 from the germline V gene are SGDLS and YYNGEE. CDR3 sequence: CASSPRTSSYNEQFF. CDR3 nucleotide sequence: TGTGCCAGCAGCCCCCGGACTTCCTCCTACAATGAGCAGTTCTTC.

The chain uses TRBV5-5 and TRBJ2-5; 13 bases match TRBD2. The CDR3 is 15 residues long. CDR1 is SGHKS and CDR2 is YYEKEE in the germline V gene (reference sequence). With V trimmed by 7 bases and J by 2 bases, 5 bases remained unmatched. The CDR3, as DNA: TGTGCCAGCGGGGGACTAGCGGGGTCGCAAGAGACCCAGTACTTC. Residues: CASGGLAGSQETQYF.

This clone has just a few counts. The V call is TRBV25-1, the J call TRBJ2-1; D is perhaps TRBD1 (5 bases). This CDR3 contains 14 residues. Per germline, CDR1 MGHDK and CDR2 SYGVNS. V was clipped by 6 bases and J by 2 bases, with 11 bases between them. Here the CDR3 reads CASRGLSPYNEQFF. The CDR3, as DNA: TGTGCCAGCAGGGGGCTATCTCCCTACAATGAGCAGTTCTTC.

The V and J genes are TRBV9 and TRBJ2-1; D ambiguous. Germline V gene data show CDR1 as SGDLS and CDR2 as YYNGEE. With 4 bases removed from V and 6 bases from J, the gap between germline ends came to 5 bases. CDR3 length: 11 amino acids. The CDR3 reads CASSHSNEQFF. CDR3 coding DNA: TGTGCCAGCAGCCACAGCAATGAGCAGTTCTTC.

CDR3 sequence: CASSSPTSGVDNEQFF. CDR3 sequence (DNA): TGTGCCAGCAGTTCCCCCACTAGCGGGGTAGACAATGAGCAGTTCTTC. The genes are TRBV28 and TRBJ2-1; TRBD2 matches at 10 bases. CDR1 and CDR2 from the germline V gene are MDHEN and SYDVKM. This CDR3 has 16 amino acids. The V gene end was trimmed by 4 bases and the J gene end by 5 bases; junction bases not matched to a gene: 8.

Concerning this clone: Because the CDR3's place on the DNA is in doubt, the DNA is left out and the CDR3 is given as listed by TCRdb. The chain combines TRBV28 with TRBJ2-3. The CDR3 region is 15 residues in length, termini included. Germline CDR1 is MDHEN and CDR2 is SYDVKM. The CDR3 loop reads CASSSSGDNTDTQYF.

The chain recombines TRBV13 with TRBJ1-5; D is uncertain. Germline loops: CDR1 PRHDT, CDR2 FYEKMQ (reference sequence). V lost 0 bases, J lost 1 base, and 4 bases lay in between. There are 14 residues in the CDR3. In nucleotides, the CDR3 is TGTGCCAGCAGCTTAGGCCAGAGCAATCAGCCCCAGCATTTT. Translation: CASSLGQSNQPQHF. Full variable domain (outside the CDR3, taken from reference TRBV13 and TRBJ1-5): AAGVIQSPRHLIKEKRETATLKCYPIPRHDTVYWYQQGPGQDPQFLISFYEKMQSDKGSIPDRFSAQQFSDYHSELNMSSLELGDSALYFCASSLGQSNQPQHFGDGTRLSIL.

The J gene is TRBJ2-5, the V gene TRBV28, with TRBD1 matching 9 bases. CDR1 and CDR2 (germline): MDHEN, SYDVKM. This CDR3 is built from 17 residues. The trim removed 6 bases at V and 2 bases at J, leaving 13 bases unmatched. The CDR3 spells CASRPLTGTGTQETQYF. The CDR3, as DNA: TGTGCCAGCAGACCTCTCACCGGGACAGGGACGCAAGAGACCCAGTACTTC. Full variable domain (outside the CDR3, taken from reference TRBV28 and TRBJ2-5): DVKVTQSSRYLVKRTGEKVFLECVQDMDHENMFWYRQDPGLGLRLIYFSYDVKMKEKGDIPEGYSVSREKKERFSLILESASTNQTSMYLCASRPLTGTGTQETQYFGPGTRLLVL.

The rearrangement joins TRBV9 to TRBJ2-7, with D maybe TRBD1 (5 bases). Trimming removed 0 bases from V and 6 bases from J, with 10 bases in between. The CDR3 is made up of 13 amino acids. Germline values: CDR1 SGDLS, CDR2 YYNGEE. The CDR3 DNA sequence: TGTGCCAGCAGCGTAGGGCAGGGTACCGAGCAGTACTTC. It encodes CASSVGQGTEQYF.

The chain couples TRBV13 to TRBJ2-3; 7 nucleotides match TRBD1. The CDR3 has 15 residues. Germline CDR1 and CDR2: PRHDT and FYEKMQ (reference sequence). Losses at the gene ends were 5 bases for V and 1 base for J; bases not matched to a gene: 6. The CDR3 here is CASSPGQVGTDTQYF. CDR3 DNA: TGTGCCAGCAGCCCCGGACAGGTGGGCACAGATACGCAGTATTTT.

The gene calls are TRBV28 and TRBJ2-3, with a weak D call TRBD1 (6 bases). The V gene lost 8 bases and the J gene lost 6 bases, with 24 bases spanning the gap. The germline gives CDR1 MDHEN, CDR2 SYDVKM. This CDR3 is 16 amino acids long. The CDR3 sequence is CASPPPQGRLGDTQYF. CDR3 DNA: TGTGCCAGCCCCCCCCCTCAGGGGCGACTCGGGGATACGCAGTATTTT.

The chain carries TRBV5-1 and TRBJ2-3; 10 nucleotides line up with TRBD1. V lost 4 bases and J lost 3; bases outside the gene matches: 5. The CDR3 contains 15 residues. Per germline, CDR1 SGHRS and CDR2 YFSETQ. The CDR3 sequence: CASSIGTGETDTQYF. The CDR3 region has the DNA TGCGCCAGCAGCATAGGGACAGGGGAAACAGATACGCAGTATTTT.

This clone was seen only once. The chain has TRBV5-4 and TRBJ2-7; TRBD1 or TRBD2 may be the D gene (5 bases each). Trimming shortened V by 1 base and J by 2 bases, and 10 bases separated the two germline ends. There are 14 residues in the CDR3. Germline CDR1 is SGHNT and CDR2 is YYREEE (reference sequence). CDR3 coding DNA: TGTGCCAGCAGCTTGAACCGGGACCCCTACGAGCAGTACTTC. It yields the protein CASSLNRDPYEQYF.